These 28 T cell receptor beta chains were sequenced from one sample in a study of blood T cell repertoires in COVID-19. Using immunoSEQ multiplex PCR, the repertoire was profiled, and TCRdb retains in-frame clones only, with some absent. The sample contains more than 95,000 clones, approximately 74% of which appear only once. Sequencing used peripheral blood. All receptors derive from a man aged 55 to 70 with acute or convalescent COVID-19.

This clone was seen a few times. V is TRBV5-1 and J is TRBJ1-2; 11 positions agree with TRBD1. The trim removed 2 bases at V and 7 bases at J, leaving 4 bases unmatched. Germline V gene data show CDR1 as SGHRS and CDR2 as YFSETQ. This CDR3 contains 14 residues. CDR3 region: CASSLGQGASGYTF. The CDR3 nucleotides are TGCGCCAGCAGCTTAGGACAGGGGGCAAGTGGCTACACCTTC.

The chain combines TRBV19 with TRBJ2-3; 11 positions agree with TRBD2. CDR1 LNHDA and CDR2 SQIVND come from the germline V gene (reference sequence). The J segment lost 1 base and the V segment lost 3 bases, leaving 0 bases of the junction unmatched. The CDR3 sequence is 15 residues long. The CDR3 region has the DNA TGTGCCAGTAGTATTAGCGGGGGGGGCACAGATACGCAGTATTTT. Its protein is CASSISGGGTDTQYF.

This rearrangement joins TRBV5-6 to TRBJ2-7; TRBD1 aligns across 8 bases. Trimming removed 1 base from V and 4 bases from J; junction bases left unmatched: 4. Per germline, CDR1 SGHDT and CDR2 YYEEEE. This CDR3 spans 14 amino acids. The CDR3 protein is CASSLYGQGYEQYF. CDR3 in DNA: TGTGCCAGCAGCTTGTATGGACAGGGATACGAGCAGTACTTC.

Points on this clone: A much larger clone lies one base from this, so it may be a read error. J is TRBJ1-2 and V is TRBV5-6; possible D gene TRBD1, 5 bases. The V end was cut by 4 bases, the J end by 9 bases, with 16 bases between. CDR1 SGHDT and CDR2 YYEEEE come from the germline V gene. The CDR3 runs to 13 residues. CDR3 sequence (DNA): TGTGCCAGCAGCCAGAACCCGAACAGGTGCTACACCTTC. It codes for CASSQNPNRCYTF.

The chain couples TRBV3-1 (or the pseudogene TRBV3-2) to TRBJ1-6, with D possibly being TRBD1 (6 bases). Germline lookup yields CDR1 LGHDT and CDR2 YNNKEL (reference sequence). V was cut by 4 bases and J by 7 bases, with 17 bases left in between. The CDR3 runs 16 residues. The CDR3, as DNA: TGTGCCAGCAGCCCCTGGGGGCAGGGGACAAATTCACCCCTCCACTTT. Translated, it gives CASSPWGQGTNSPLHF.

J is TRBJ2-3 and V is TRBV18; 12 nucleotides agree with TRBD2. Germline CDR1 is KGHSH and CDR2 is LQKENI. After removal of 4 bases from V and 5 bases from J, the junction contained 4 bases not matched to a gene. This CDR3 is 15 amino acids long. The CDR3 DNA reads TGTGCCAGCTCACAAACTAGCGGGAGGATAGATACGCAGTATTTT. It is translated as CASSQTSGRIDTQYF.

The rearrangement links TRBV13 to TRBJ2-7; TRBD1 agrees at 8 bases. The CDR3 totals 14 residues. J lost 7 bases, V lost 0 bases, and 5 bases had no gene match. From germline, CDR1 is PRHDT and CDR2 FYEKMQ (reference sequence). The CDR3 region is CASSLGDRAGEQYF. The DNA for the CDR3 is TGTGCCAGCAGCTTAGGGGACAGGGCGGGAGAGCAGTACTTC.

The CDR3 DNA reads TGTGCCAGCAGTTCAGGTCTCAATAGCAATCAGCCCCAGCATTTT. It specifies CASSSGLNSNQPQHF. The chain has TRBV27 and TRBJ1-5, with D unresolved. The length of the CDR3 is 15 residues. Germline values: CDR1 MNHEY, CDR2 SMNVEV (reference sequence). Trimming left V 4 bases short and J 0 bases short, with 10 bases between.

This sequence joins TRBV6-5 and TRBJ1-5; 9 bases are a match to TRBD1. This CDR3 contains 14 residues. CDR1 is MNHEY, CDR2 SVGAGI, per germline. V shed 5 bases and J 5 bases; nucleotides not matched to a gene: 4. The CDR3 here is CASSPRTGDQPQHF. The CDR3 DNA reads TGTGCCAGCAGTCCTCGGACAGGGGATCAGCCCCAGCATTTT.

V usage is TRBV7-8 and J usage is TRBJ2-7, with D perhaps matching TRBD2 (6 bases). Between the trimmed V and J ends, which lost 1 base and 3 bases, there was a span of 13 bases. Germline CDR1 is SGHVS and CDR2 is FQNEAQ. The CDR3 spans 15 residues. This CDR3 reads CASSLEDGGDYEQYF. The DNA for the CDR3 is TGTGCCAGCAGCTTAGAAGACGGGGGAGACTACGAGCAGTACTTC.

This clone has a single count. The V and J genes are TRBV6-5 and TRBJ1-2; 7 bases agree with TRBD1. V lost 5 bases, J lost 6 bases, and 9 bases stayed unmatched. The CDR3 has 14 amino acids. The germline V gene encodes CDR1 MNHEY and CDR2 SVGAGI. CDR3 DNA: TGTGCCAGCAGTAACAGGGGCTCGATTGATGGCTACACCTTC. Its protein product is CASSNRGSIDGYTF.

This clone was seen a few times. J is TRBJ1-6 and V is TRBV11-2, with 7 bases fitting TRBD1. This CDR3 has 14 amino acids. The germline V gene encodes CDR1 SGHAT and CDR2 FQNNGV. The V gene end was trimmed by 5 bases and the J gene end by 6 bases; junction bases not matched to a gene: 4. CDR3 protein: CASSLTGANSPLHF. The CDR3 DNA is TGTGCCAGCAGCCTCACAGGGGCTAATTCACCCCTCCACTTT.

The V and J genes are TRBV14 and TRBJ2-2, with D tentatively TRBD1 (5 bases). V shed 0 bases and J shed 9 bases, with 8 bases lying between them. Germline CDR1 is SGHDN and CDR2 is FVKESK. This CDR3 spans 13 amino acids. The DNA of the CDR3 is TGTGCCAGCAGCCAAGAACGGACATGGGAGCTGTTTTTT. This sequence encodes CASSQERTWELFF.

V and J are TRBV29-1 and TRBJ1-2; the match to TRBD1 covers 8 bases. The J segment lost 8 bases and the V segment lost 2 bases, leaving 10 bases of the junction unmatched. CDR1 is SQVTM and CDR2 is ANQGSEA in the germline V gene. The CDR3 covers 14 residues. CDR3 DNA sequence: TGCAGCGTTGAAAGAGACAGGGGAGTAGGAGGCTACACCTTC. Protein: CSVERDRGVGGYTF.

This clone was detected a few times. This chain connects TRBV19 to TRBJ2-1; 13 bases align to TRBD2. This CDR3 comprises 17 residues. After removal of 4 bases from V and 0 bases from J, the junction contained 3 bases not matched to a gene. Germline CDR1 LNHDA, CDR2 SQIVND (reference sequence). In DNA, the CDR3 is TGTGCCAGTAGTAGGGGACTAGCGGGGAGCTCCTACAATGAGCAGTTCTTC. It specifies CASSRGLAGSSYNEQFF.

This clone came up many times. The V gene is TRBV3-1 (or the pseudogene TRBV3-2), the J gene TRBJ1-4, with 7 bases matching TRBD1. Trimming cost V 2 bases and J 5 bases; bases outside gene matches: 5. CDR3 length: 15 residues. CDR1 is LGHDT, CDR2 YNNKEL, per germline (reference sequence). CDR3 DNA: TGTGCCAGCAGCCAATCGGGACAGCCCAATGAAAAACTGTTTTTT. Amino acids: CASSQSGQPNEKLFF.

The chain is built from TRBV5-1 and TRBJ2-2; no firm D call. The CDR3 has 15 amino acids. With 1 base removed from V and 4 bases from J, the gap between germline ends came to 11 bases. CDR1 is SGHRS, CDR2 YFSETQ, per germline. This CDR3 reads CASSLSQVRTGELFF. The CDR3 DNA sequence: TGCGCCAGCAGCTTGTCCCAGGTGCGCACCGGGGAGCTGTTTTTT.

This clone showed up just a few times. The rearrangement uses TRBV9 and TRBJ2-1; D is possibly TRBD2 (6 bases). Between the trimmed V and J ends, which lost 4 bases and 6 bases, there was a span of 17 bases. The CDR3 sequence is 15 residues long. CDR1 SGDLS and CDR2 YYNGEE come from the germline V gene. CDR3 bases: TGTGCCAGCAGCCTAGGGTCGGGGACTTTCAATGAGCAGTTCTTC. It specifies CASSLGSGTFNEQFF.

The chain recombines TRBV28 with TRBJ1-5, with 9 positions matching TRBD1. Germline V gene data show CDR1 as MDHEN and CDR2 as SYDVKM. This CDR3 comprises 15 residues. V was clipped by 5 bases and J by 7 bases; unmatched bases: 9. The CDR3 protein is CASSIPQGARQPQHF. The DNA for the CDR3 is TGTGCCAGCAGTATCCCACAGGGGGCAAGGCAGCCCCAGCATTTT.

This clone showed up just once. A read error may account for a junction end that differs from germline. This chain connects TRBV25-1 to TRBJ2-7, with D possibly matching TRBD1 (5 bases). CDR3 length equals 13 residues. Looked up from germline, CDR1 is MGHDK and CDR2 is SYGVNS. Here the CDR3 DNA reads TGTGCCAGCAGTGTACCGAAGGGGAACGGGCAGTACTTT. Translating gives CASSVPKGNGQYF.

The V call is TRBV24-1, the J call TRBJ1-2; perhaps TRBD1 as D (5 bases). Per the germline V gene, CDR1 is KGHDR and CDR2 is SFDVKD. V shed 7 bases and J shed 3 bases, with 14 bases lying between them. The CDR3 is 14 amino acids. DNA for the CDR3: TGTGCCACCAGGGCGGGGCACTCGGACTATGGCTACACCTTC. It is translated as CATRAGHSDYGYTF.

This clone has a handful of counts. V usage is TRBV7-2 and J usage is TRBJ1-4; no definite D call. CDR1 and CDR2 (germline): SGHTA, FQGNSA. The CDR3 has 13 amino acids. V was pared by 3 bases and J by 2 bases, with 4 bases between. In DNA, the CDR3 is TGTGCCAGCAGCTTTAGCACTAATGAAAAACTGTTTTTT. Translated: CASSFSTNEKLFF.

The chain employs TRBV2 and TRBJ2-1; 7 nucleotides agree with TRBD1. The CDR3 contains 12 residues. Germline V CDR1 and CDR2: SNHLY, FYNNEI. With V trimmed by 7 bases and J by 9 bases, 6 bases remained unmatched. The CDR3 DNA follows: TGTGCCAGCATCAGACAGGGCCTTGAGCAGTTCTTC. Translated, it gives CASIRQGLEQFF.

The CDR3 protein is CAWSAAQTQAFF. As DNA, the CDR3 is TGTGCCTGGAGTGCCGCTCAAACACAAGCTTTCTTT. This sequence joins TRBV30 and TRBJ1-1; no firm D call. Per germline, CDR1 GTSNPN and CDR2 SVGIG (reference sequence). The CDR3 length is 12 residues. V was pared by 1 base and J by 9 bases, with 12 bases between.

The chain carries TRBV27 and TRBJ1-2; no clear D. CDR1 is MNHEY, CDR2 SMNVEV, per germline (reference sequence). This CDR3 is built from 13 residues. Trimming removed 6 bases at V and 7 bases at J, with 15 bases between. CDR3 coding DNA: TGTGCCAGCAGGGGGAGTGGCGCGGGTGGCTACACCTTC. Translating it yields CASRGSGAGGYTF.

This clone has only a few counts. This chain uses TRBV27 with TRBJ1-6; 7 bases map to TRBD1. Germline V gene data show CDR1 as MNHEY and CDR2 as SMNVEV (reference sequence). This CDR3 spans 12 amino acids. V dropped 5 bases and J dropped 15; count of bases not matched to a gene: 7. For the CDR3, the DNA is TGTGCCAGCAGTACGGGACAGACAATCCTCCACTTT. Translation: CASSTGQTILHF.

The rearrangement uses TRBV3-1 (or the pseudogene TRBV3-2) and TRBJ2-1, with 9 bases matching TRBD2. Trimming at V came to 0 bases and at J to 8 bases, leaving 14 bases not matched to a gene. Germline V lookup: CDR1 LGHDT, CDR2 YNNKEL (reference sequence). This CDR3 spans 18 amino acids. This chain's CDR3 is CASSQDWGGASGKDEQFF. The CDR3 DNA is TGTGCCAGCAGCCAAGATTGGGGTGGCGCTAGCGGGAAGGATGAGCAGTTCTTC.

The V gene is TRBV7-2, the J gene TRBJ1-5, with D hard to call. With 3 bases removed from V and 2 bases from J, the gap between germline ends came to 8 bases. The germline V gene encodes CDR1 SGHTA and CDR2 FQGNSA. The CDR3 runs to 14 residues. CDR3 sequence reads: CASSLGRGNQPQHF. The CDR3 DNA sequence: TGTGCCAGCAGCTTGGGGAGAGGCAATCAGCCCCAGCATTTT.